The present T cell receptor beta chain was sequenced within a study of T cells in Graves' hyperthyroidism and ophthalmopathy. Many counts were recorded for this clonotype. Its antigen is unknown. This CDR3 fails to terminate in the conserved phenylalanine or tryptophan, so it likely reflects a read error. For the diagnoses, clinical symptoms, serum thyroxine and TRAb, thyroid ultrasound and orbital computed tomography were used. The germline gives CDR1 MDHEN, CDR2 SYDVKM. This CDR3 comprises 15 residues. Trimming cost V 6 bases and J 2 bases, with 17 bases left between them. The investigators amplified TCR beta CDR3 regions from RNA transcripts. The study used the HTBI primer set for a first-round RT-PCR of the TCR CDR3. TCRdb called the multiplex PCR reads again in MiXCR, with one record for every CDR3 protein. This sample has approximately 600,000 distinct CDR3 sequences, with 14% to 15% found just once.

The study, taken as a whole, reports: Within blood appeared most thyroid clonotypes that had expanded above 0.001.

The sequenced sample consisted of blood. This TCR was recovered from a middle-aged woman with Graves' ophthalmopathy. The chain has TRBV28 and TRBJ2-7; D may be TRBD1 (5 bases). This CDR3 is CASRPWGDGPYEQYS. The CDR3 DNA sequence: TGTGCCAGCAGGCCATGGGGCGACGGACCCTACGAGCAGTACTCC.